A single sample gave rise to the 13 T cell receptor beta chains below, sequenced in a study of PD-1 blockade in classical Hodgkin lymphoma. Stated time point: cycle 4 day 1 (C4D1), after five to seven weeks of nivolumab. All the patients suffered relapse after autologous stem cell transplantation, and brentuximab vedotin exposure differed. The repertoire was sequenced with immunoSEQ multiplex PCR; TCRdb's copy has only in-frame clones and lacks some. The sample lists about 19,000 clones, more than 75% seen once, with around 40% in the top ten. Sequenced material: peripheral blood mononuclear cells (PBMCs), taken before the fourth cycle of nivolumab. Every receptor here comes from a human donor with classical Hodgkin lymphoma.

The chain carries TRBV7-9 and TRBJ2-3; D call uncertain. CDR1 and CDR2 (germline): SEHNR, FQNEAQ (reference sequence). Trimming shortened V by 5 bases and J by 0 bases, and 9 bases separated the two germline ends. This CDR3 comprises 14 residues. CDR3 in DNA: TGTGCCAGCAGCCCTCAGGCTAGCACAGATACGCAGTATTTT. Protein: CASSPQASTDTQYF.

This rearrangement joins TRBV21-1 to TRBJ1-2; the table's D call, TRBD1, has no DNA check behind it. TRBV21-1 is recorded as a pseudogene. The CDR3 sequence is 16 residues long. The CDR3 DNA follows: TGTGCCAGCACCACATTCGCTCCAGGGGGATGCGGCGGCTACACCTTC. It yields the protein CASTTFAPGGCGGYTF.

The chain uses TRBV19 and TRBJ2-3; TRBD1 aligns across 8 bases. CDR3 size: 15 residues. Looked up from germline, CDR1 is LNHDA and CDR2 is SQIVND (reference sequence). Trimming cost V 0 bases and J 2 bases; bases outside gene matches: 1. CDR3 bases: TGTGCCAGTAGTATAGATCAGGGGGCCACAGATACGCAGTATTTT. It translates to CASSIDQGATDTQYF.

V and J are TRBV11-2 and TRBJ2-7, with D perhaps TRBD1 (6 bases). The V end lost 4 bases, the J end lost 4 bases, and 11 bases lay between the germline ends. The CDR3 covers 13 residues. CDR1 SGHAT and CDR2 FQNNGV come from the germline V gene. CDR3 in amino acids: CASSYVQGYEQYF. The CDR3 DNA follows: TGTGCCAGCAGCTACGTACAGGGTTACGAGCAGTACTTC.

This chain joins TRBV5-1 and TRBJ2-5; a weak D match, TRBD2 (6 bases). Between the trimmed V and J ends, which lost 0 bases and 0 bases, there was a span of 6 bases. CDR3 size: 14 residues. Germline CDR1 and CDR2: SGHRS and YFSETQ. CDR3 protein: CASSLGDYQETQYF. DNA of the CDR3: TGCGCCAGCAGCTTGGGGGACTACCAAGAGACCCAGTACTTC.

The chain recombines TRBV27 with TRBJ1-1; D call uncertain. Germline-derived CDR1 and CDR2 are MNHEY and SMNVEV (reference sequence). Trimming removed 3 bases from V and 1 base from J, with 12 bases in between. CDR3 length: 15 amino acids. The CDR3 region has the DNA TGTGCCAGCAGTTTTGGCCCGGACGGGAACACTGAAGCTTTCTTT. This translates into CASSFGPDGNTEAFF.

The chain carries TRBV19 and TRBJ1-5; TRBD1 might be the D (6 bases). V was clipped by 8 bases and J by 6 bases, with 11 bases between them. There are 12 residues in the CDR3. CDR1 and CDR2 from the germline V gene are LNHDA and SQIVND (reference sequence). CDR3 in DNA: TGTGCCAGTGGGCGGGGGGCTCAGCCCCAGCATTTT. Its protein product is CASGRGAQPQHF.

This clone has only a few counts. This sequence joins TRBV19 and TRBJ2-7; 12 bases align to TRBD2. The CDR3 extends over 17 amino acids. Germline CDR1 reads LNHDA; CDR2 reads SQIVND (reference sequence). V shed 1 base and J 7 bases; nucleotides not matched to a gene: 11. The CDR3 here is CASSIGHRLAGVREQYF. CDR3 nucleotide sequence: TGTGCCAGTAGTATAGGCCATAGACTAGCGGGAGTCCGGGAGCAGTACTTC. Drawing the rest from reference TRBV19 and TRBJ2-7, the complete variable domain is DGGITQSPKYLFRKEGQNVTLSCEQNLNHDAMYWYRQDPGQGLRLIYYSQIVNDFQKGDIAEGYSVSREKKESFPLTVTSAQKNPTAFYLCASSIGHRLAGVREQYFGPGTRLTVT.

The gene calls are TRBV30 and TRBJ2-7; possibly TRBD1 for D (6 bases). CDR3 length: 15 residues. Trimming shortened V by 0 bases and J by 1 base, and 13 bases separated the two germline ends. The germline gives CDR1 GTSNPN, CDR2 SVGIG (reference sequence). In DNA, the CDR3 is TGTGCCTGGAGTGTACAACAGGGTAGATCCTACGAGCAGTACTTC. Its translation: CAWSVQQGRSYEQYF.

This clone showed up just a few times. The chain has TRBV5-4 and TRBJ1-1; no reliable D call. Trimming removed 2 bases at V and 4 bases at J, with 12 bases between. Germline V gene sequence: CDR1 SGHNT, CDR2 YYREEE (reference sequence). This CDR3 is 14 amino acids long. This chain's CDR3 is CASSFLSSGTEAFF. The CDR3 DNA reads as TGTGCCAGCAGCTTTTTATCCTCCGGCACTGAAGCTTTCTTT.

This clone rates as large. This chain joins TRBV6-6 and TRBJ2-7; the D gene is possibly TRBD1 (6 bases). Trimming took off 5 bases at V and 6 bases at J, with 17 bases between the two ends. The CDR3 totals 14 residues. From germline, CDR1 is MNHNY and CDR2 SVGAGI (reference sequence). The CDR3: CASSPAPDRSEQYF. In nucleotides, the CDR3 is TGTGCCAGCAGTCCAGCGCCTGACAGGAGCGAGCAGTACTTC.

This clone was seen a single time. V usage is TRBV9 and J usage is TRBJ2-7, with D maybe TRBD1 (6 bases). Germline lookup yields CDR1 SGDLS and CDR2 YYNGEE. The CDR3 runs to 13 residues. V was shortened by 3 bases and J by 6 bases, with 13 bases between the two germline ends. The CDR3: CASSADSLSEQYF. The DNA for the CDR3 is TGTGCCAGCAGCGCGGACAGCTTATCCGAGCAGTACTTC.

This chain joins TRBV7-2 and TRBJ1-5; no clear D gene. Per the germline V gene, CDR1 is SGHTA and CDR2 is FQGNSA. Trimming took 2 bases from V and 7 from J, leaving 9 bases between them. The CDR3 runs to 13 residues. CDR3 DNA sequence: TGTGCCAGCAGCTTATCAGGAGGGCAGCCCCAGCATTTT. Translating gives CASSLSGGQPQHF. Drawing the rest from reference TRBV7-2 and TRBJ1-5, the complete variable domain is GAGVSQSPSNKVTEKGKDVELRCDPISGHTALYWYRQSLGQGLEFLIYFQGNSAPDKSGLPSDRFSAERTGGSVSTLTIQRTQQEDSAVYLCASSLSGGQPQHFGDGTRLSIL.